Listed below are T cell receptor beta chains from one sample, sequenced in a study of OX40 agonist ivuxolimab in advanced cancers. Clones were read by immunoSEQ multiplex PCR, and TCRdb kept only the in-frame ones, dropping some. The sample comprises about 66,000 clones, around 86% of which are singletons, and 2.5% rests with the top ten. The sample in question was CD4+ or CD8+ T cells sorted from blood, obtained in a trial of the OX40 agonist ivuxolimab. The receptors here all came from an adult with an advanced solid tumor such as melanoma, head and neck, liver or kidney cancer. Both conserved end residues are part of each CDR3. D genes are given only for firm matches. The listing skips clone size in some rows; elsewhere it reads once, few, many or a size class.

v_gene,d_gene,j_gene,abundance,CDR3nt,CDR3aa
TRBV5-1,NA,TRBJ1-5,many,TGCGCCAGCAGCCCCGGGGTAGTGGAGGGCAATCAGCCCCAGCATTTT,CASSPGVVEGNQPQHF
TRBV7-9,NA,TRBJ2-5,NA,TGTGCCAGCAGCCCACTAGGGGCGACTACTCAATCCCAGTACTTC,CASSPLGATTQSQYF
TRBV7-3,NA,TRBJ2-1,NA,TGTGCCAGCAGCCAGACGAGGACTTTCGGGGAGCAGTTCTTC,CASSQTRTFGEQFF
TRBV19,TRBD2,TRBJ2-1,NA,TGTGCCACCGGGACTAGCGGGGTGAATGAGCAGTTCTTC,CATGTSGVNEQFF
TRBV7-3,TRBD1,TRBJ2-2,NA,TGTGCCAGCAGCTTCAAAGACAGGGGGCCCGGGGAGCTGTTTTTT,CASSFKDRGPGELFF
TRBV7-2,NA,TRBJ2-3,NA,TGTGCCAGCAGCAAAGATGGGGTTACAGATACGCAGTATTTT,CASSKDGVTDTQYF
TRBV9,NA,TRBJ1-2,once,TGTGCCAGCAGCGTAGATCATGGGGGCCCAGGGGCCTTCTATGGCTACACCTTC,CASSVDHGGPGAFYGYTF
TRBV10-3,NA,TRBJ1-5,NA,TGTGCCATCAGTGACCCGGCCCGGAGCAATCAGCCCCAGCATTTT,CAISDPARSNQPQHF
TRBV19,NA,TRBJ2-5,NA,TGTGCCAGTACCACAGTAGGGTCAGAGACCCAGTACTTC,CASTTVGSETQYF
TRBV14,TRBD2,TRBJ2-1,NA,TGTGCCAGCAGCCTAGTAGCGGGTGGGGGCAATGAGCAGTTCTTC,CASSLVAGGGNEQFF
TRBV18,TRBD1,TRBJ1-3,NA,TGTGCCAGCTCACCCCAACAGGGGAGGACAGGGAGGAACTCTGGAAACACCATATATTTT,CASSPQQGRTGRNSGNTIYF
TRBV7-3,NA,TRBJ2-5,few,TGTGCCAGCAGTCCCTATCCCCAAGAGACCCAGTACTTC,CASSPYPQETQYF
TRBV19,NA,TRBJ2-1,many,TGTGCCAGTAGTATCGGGGAAGGGAACAATGAGCAGTTCTTC,CASSIGEGNNEQFF
TRBV20-1,NA,TRBJ1-1,NA,TGCAGTGCTCTAAGACTTCAGGAAGCTTTCTTT,CSALRLQEAFF
TRBV2,TRBD2,TRBJ2-5,NA,TGTGCCAGCAGACTAGCGGGAGGGTCTCCGGAGACCCAGTACTTC,CASRLAGGSPETQYF
TRBV4-1,NA,TRBJ2-1,NA,TGCGCCAGCAGCCTGTCCCCAGGGGTAGAAAGCAATGAGCAGTTCTTC,CASSLSPGVESNEQFF
TRBV5-6,NA,TRBJ1-6,NA,TGTGCCAGCAGCTTGGTAGGGAGTAATTCACCCCTCCACTTT,CASSLVGSNSPLHF